This T cell receptor (beta chain) comes out of a study of post-analysis software for immune sequencing data. This clonotype was observed many times. Unique molecular identifiers featured in each of the TCR beta cDNA libraries. One entry per CDR3 protein, called by TCRdb with MiXCR from the PCR reads. In the table there are around 180,000 distinct CDR3 sequences, roughly 31% of which are singletons. This TCR was recovered from a girl aged 10-17 years with multiple sclerosis. Sequencing used blood.

The CDR3 DNA reads as TGTGCCAGCAGTGACTCGGCGGGAGTCTCAGATACGCAGTATTTT. Its translation: CASSDSAGVSDTQYF. The chain links TRBV6-4 to TRBJ2-3; 7 bases are shared with TRBD2. V shed 0 bases and J 4 bases; nucleotides not matched to a gene: 4. Germline lookup yields CDR1 MRHNA and CDR2 SNTAGT. This CDR3 contains 15 residues.